One and the same sample provided the 21 T cell receptor beta chains below, sequenced in a study of shared clonotypes between healthy human individuals. The repertoire was sequenced with immunoSEQ multiplex PCR; TCRdb's copy has only in-frame clones and lacks some. The table shows about 770,000 clones, with roughly 72% occurring only once. Sequenced material: memory CD4+ T cells sorted from blood. Subset reported: CD45RA-negative fraction. These receptors originate from a woman aged 25 to 45 in good health.

This clone was counted at least ten times. The chain is built from TRBV7-3 and TRBJ2-1, with TRBD2 matching over 8 bases. V lost 4 bases and J lost 4; bases outside the gene matches: 6. The CDR3 runs to 15 residues. Germline CDR1 reads SGHTA; CDR2 reads FQGTGA. In DNA, the CDR3 is TGTGCCAGCAGCTCAGGACTAGCTGGATACAATGAGCAGTTCTTC. This codes for CASSSGLAGYNEQFF.

The chain is built from TRBV27 and TRBJ1-2; D is possibly TRBD1 (6 bases). In germline, CDR1 is MNHEY, CDR2 SMNVEV (reference sequence). The ends were cut back, 1 base at V and 0 bases at J, with 15 bases in the middle. This CDR3 is 17 amino acids long. CDR3 residues: CASSLLRGDRTNYGYTF. In DNA, the CDR3 is TGTGCCAGCAGTTTATTAAGGGGAGACAGGACTAACTATGGCTACACCTTC.

The chain combines TRBV6-4 with TRBJ2-7; 15 bases match TRBD2. The CDR3 has 16 amino acids. The ends lost 4 bases at V and 4 bases at J; junction bases unmatched: 5. Germline CDR1 MRHNA, CDR2 SNTAGT. The CDR3 loop is CASSGPGTSGRYEQYF. The CDR3 nucleotides are TGTGCCAGCAGTGGACCCGGGACTAGCGGGAGGTACGAGCAGTACTTC.

V usage is TRBV18 and J usage is TRBJ2-2; 8 bases map to TRBD1. The CDR3 runs 16 residues. V lost 3 bases to trimming and J lost 2 bases; unmatched junction nucleotides: 5. Germline V gene sequence: CDR1 KGHSH, CDR2 LQKENI. The CDR3 DNA is TGTGCCAGCTCACCCCAGGGGGCCCACAACACCGGGGAGCTGTTTTTT. Translating gives CASSPQGAHNTGELFF.

The chain uses TRBV7-2 and TRBJ1-3; tentatively, D is TRBD1 (5 bases). The ends were cut back, 3 bases at V and 2 bases at J, with 14 bases in the middle. The length of the CDR3 is 16 residues. Germline values: CDR1 SGHTA, CDR2 FQGNSA. As DNA, the CDR3 is TGTGCCAGCAGCTTTGTCCAGGGCTTAGCTGGAAACACCATATATTTT. Its protein product is CASSFVQGLAGNTIYF.

CDR3 region: CAWSVVGGSNSNYGYTF. The CDR3 nucleotides are TGTGCCTGGAGTGTAGTTGGGGGATCTAACTCTAACTATGGCTACACCTTC. The rearrangement links TRBV30 to TRBJ1-2, with D possibly matching TRBD1 (5 bases). V lost 0 bases and J lost 0, with 17 bases in between. Germline V gene data show CDR1 as GTSNPN and CDR2 as SVGIG (reference sequence). The CDR3 sequence is 17 residues long.

The V call is TRBV7-6, the J call TRBJ1-3; D remains unclear. Germline V CDR1 and CDR2: SGHVS, FNYEAQ. V lost 1 base and J 0 bases, leaving 7 bases between the germline ends. The CDR3 spans 15 residues. The CDR3 loop is CASSLDAYSGNTIYF. In DNA form, the CDR3 reads TGTGCCAGCAGCTTAGATGCATACTCTGGAAACACCATATATTTT.

V and J are TRBV18 and TRBJ2-7; 9 bases are shared with TRBD1. Germline CDR1 is KGHSH and CDR2 is LQKENI. The CDR3 sequence is 15 residues long. Trimming cost V 4 bases and J 2 bases; bases outside gene matches: 6. CDR3 in amino acids: CASSLAGTGPYEQYF. CDR3 coding DNA: TGTGCCAGCTCACTCGCCGGGACAGGGCCCTACGAGCAGTACTTC.

There are a few counts of this clone. The V call is TRBV28, the J call TRBJ2-1, with 8 bases fitting TRBD1. Germline CDR1 reads MDHEN; CDR2 reads SYDVKM. V shed 2 bases and J 2 bases; nucleotides not matched to a gene: 14. This CDR3 region has 19 residues. The CDR3 reads CASSLTPGRTGNTYNEQFF. DNA for the CDR3: TGTGCCAGCAGTTTAACCCCGGGTCGGACAGGGAATACCTACAATGAGCAGTTCTTC.

In its sample, this clone was seen many times. The chain joins TRBV14 to TRBJ1-2; possibly TRBD1 for D (5 bases). This CDR3 has 15 residues. The ends were cut back, 1 base at V and 4 bases at J, with 13 bases in the middle. CDR1 and CDR2 (germline): SGHDN, FVKESK. CDR3 bases: TGTGCCAGCAGCCAAGTTTCAGGGATCGGCTATGGCTACACCTTC. Amino acid sequence: CASSQVSGIGYGYTF.

The V and J genes are TRBV27 and TRBJ2-7, with D possibly matching TRBD1 (5 bases). The CDR3 consists of 14 residues. CDR1 is MNHEY, CDR2 SMNVEV, per germline (reference sequence). The V end was cut by 6 bases, the J end by 0 bases, with 12 bases between. The CDR3 region has the DNA TGTGCCAGCAGCCCCACAGGCCTCTCCTACGAGCAGTACTTC. Amino acid sequence: CASSPTGLSYEQYF.

V gene TRBV18 combines with J gene TRBJ2-4; no clear D. V lost 0 bases and J lost 6, with 6 bases in between. The CDR3 is 13 residues long. Germline lookup yields CDR1 KGHSH and CDR2 LQKENI. Here the CDR3 reads CASSPPTVNIQYF. CDR3 nucleotides: TGTGCCAGCTCACCACCAACTGTAAACATTCAGTACTTC.

This chain uses TRBV28 with TRBJ2-1; TRBD1 or TRBD2 may be the D gene (6 bases each). CDR3 length: 14 residues. Per the germline V gene, CDR1 is MDHEN and CDR2 is SYDVKM. The V gene lost 5 bases and the J gene lost 2 bases, with 10 bases spanning the gap. CDR3 in amino acids: CASSTGTAYNEQFF. For the CDR3, the DNA is TGTGCCAGCAGTACAGGGACTGCCTACAATGAGCAGTTCTTC.

V gene TRBV11-2 combines with J gene TRBJ2-7; possible D gene TRBD1, 5 bases. Trimming removed 1 base from V and 3 bases from J, with 10 bases in between. Germline V gene data show CDR1 as SGHAT and CDR2 as FQNNGV. This CDR3 has 14 residues. This chain's CDR3 is CASSLAGSLYEQYF. As DNA, the CDR3 is TGTGCCAGCAGCTTAGCAGGGTCCCTCTACGAGCAGTACTTC.

The chain has TRBV7-9 and TRBJ1-1, with unresolved D. V dropped 6 bases and J dropped 3 bases, with 11 bases sitting between them. This CDR3 region has 13 residues. Germline lookup yields CDR1 SEHNR and CDR2 FQNEAQ (reference sequence). Here the CDR3 DNA reads TGTGCCAGCAGTATACCTTTGGACACTGAAGCTTTCTTT. Translated, it gives CASSIPLDTEAFF.

The genes are TRBV7-8 and TRBJ2-5, with D perhaps matching TRBD1 or TRBD2 (6 bases each). With 5 bases removed from V and 7 bases from J, the gap between germline ends came to 17 bases. CDR1 is SGHVS, CDR2 FQNEAQ, per germline. CDR3 length: 14 amino acids. The CDR3 reads CASSLTPGAATQYF. Written as DNA, the CDR3 is TGTGCCAGCAGCCTCACCCCGGGGGCGGCGACCCAGTACTTC.

The chain recombines TRBV20-1 with TRBJ2-7; D is uncertain. The CDR3 sequence is 11 residues long. The V gene lost 5 bases and the J gene lost 3 bases, with 8 bases spanning the gap. Germline CDR1 is DFQATT and CDR2 is SNEGSKA (reference sequence). The CDR3 DNA sequence: TGCAGTGCTCCTCTCCACTACGAGCAGTACTTC. Translation: CSAPLHYEQYF.

The chain employs TRBV11-3 and TRBJ2-1, with D maybe TRBD2 (5 bases). This CDR3 spans 13 amino acids. Germline loops: CDR1 SGHNT, CDR2 YENEEA. With 5 bases removed from V and 8 bases from J, the gap between germline ends came to 13 bases. The CDR3 nucleotides are TGTGCCAGCAGCGAGGGAGATATTGATGAGCAGTTCTTC. Protein product: CASSEGDIDEQFF.

The chain couples TRBV5-1 to TRBJ2-7, with a weak D call TRBD1 (6 bases). Trimming took 0 bases from V and 5 from J, leaving 15 bases between them. The CDR3 runs to 15 residues. The germline V gene has CDR1 SGHRS and CDR2 YFSETQ. The CDR3, as DNA: TGCGCCAGCAGCTTGGCGGGACAACGGTACGACGAGCAGTACTTC. Amino acid sequence: CASSLAGQRYDEQYF.

This clone was picked up one time. The V and J genes are TRBV7-6 and TRBJ1-4; D is possibly TRBD1 (6 bases). V was pared by 1 base and J by 8 bases, with 17 bases between. Germline V gene sequence: CDR1 SGHVS, CDR2 FNYEAQ. The CDR3 has 16 amino acids. CDR3 DNA: TGTGCCAGCAGCTTAGTTCCTCTTAGGGGGGAGGAAAAACTGTTTTTT. Translating gives CASSLVPLRGEEKLFF.

This clone appeared a single time. DNA of the CDR3: TGTGCCAGCAGCCTTACGGCCGGGACAGGGGTAACAGATACGCAGTATTTT. It is translated as CASSLTAGTGVTDTQYF. This chain connects TRBV27 to TRBJ2-3; 10 nucleotides line up with TRBD1. Germline trimming cut 6 bases from V and 3 bases from J; bases unmatched to any gene: 12. This CDR3 is 17 amino acids long. The germline CDR1 and CDR2 sequences are MNHEY and SMNVEV (reference sequence).